This TCR beta chain originates from a study of cytomegalovirus exposure and HLA in healthy donors. The primer mix had 60 Vbeta and 13 Jbeta primers. Method: immunoSEQ multiplex PCR; TCRdb's copy keeps in-frame clones and lacks some. The data show 99,000 or so clones, 75% to 80% seen once. The CDR3 is made up of 15 amino acids. Germline CDR1 and CDR2: SGHVS and FNYEAQ. Losses at the gene ends were 4 bases for V and 6 bases for J; bases not matched to a gene: 9. The rearrangement joins TRBV7-6 to TRBJ1-1; TRBD1 aligns across 9 bases. This TCR came from a man aged 55-75 years in good health and CMV-seropositive. The specimen was PBMCs. CDR3 sequence (DNA): TGTGCCAGCAGCTCGCCGGGACAGGGTTCCCCTGAAGCTTTCTTT. Protein product: CASSSPGQGSPEAFF.